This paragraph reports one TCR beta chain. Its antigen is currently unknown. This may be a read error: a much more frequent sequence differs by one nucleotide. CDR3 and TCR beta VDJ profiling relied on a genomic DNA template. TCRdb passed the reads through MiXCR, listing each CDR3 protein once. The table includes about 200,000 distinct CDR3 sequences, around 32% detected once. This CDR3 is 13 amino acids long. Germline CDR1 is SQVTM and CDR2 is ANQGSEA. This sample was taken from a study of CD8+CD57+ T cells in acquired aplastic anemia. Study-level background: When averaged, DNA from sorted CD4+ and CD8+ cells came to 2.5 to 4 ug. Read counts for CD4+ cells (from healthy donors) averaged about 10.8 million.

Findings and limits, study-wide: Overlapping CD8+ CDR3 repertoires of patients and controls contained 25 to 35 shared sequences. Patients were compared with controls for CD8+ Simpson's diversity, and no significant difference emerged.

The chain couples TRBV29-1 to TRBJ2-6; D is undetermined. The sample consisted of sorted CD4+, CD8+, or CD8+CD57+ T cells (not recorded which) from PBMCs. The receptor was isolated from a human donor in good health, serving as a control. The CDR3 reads CSAEGYGANVLTF. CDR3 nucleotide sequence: TGCAGCGCTGAAGGGTATGGGGCCAACGTCCTGACTTTC.